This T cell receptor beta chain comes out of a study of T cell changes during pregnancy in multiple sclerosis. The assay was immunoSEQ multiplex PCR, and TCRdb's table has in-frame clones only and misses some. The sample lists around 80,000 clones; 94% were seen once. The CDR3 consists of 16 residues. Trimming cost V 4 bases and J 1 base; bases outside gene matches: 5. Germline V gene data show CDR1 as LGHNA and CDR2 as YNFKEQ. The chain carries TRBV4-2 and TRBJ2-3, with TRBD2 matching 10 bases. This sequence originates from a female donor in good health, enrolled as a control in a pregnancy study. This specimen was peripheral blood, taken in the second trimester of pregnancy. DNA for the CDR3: TGTGCCAGCAGCCCCGGACTAGCGGCGGGCACAGATACGCAGTATTTT. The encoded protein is CASSPGLAAGTDTQYF.